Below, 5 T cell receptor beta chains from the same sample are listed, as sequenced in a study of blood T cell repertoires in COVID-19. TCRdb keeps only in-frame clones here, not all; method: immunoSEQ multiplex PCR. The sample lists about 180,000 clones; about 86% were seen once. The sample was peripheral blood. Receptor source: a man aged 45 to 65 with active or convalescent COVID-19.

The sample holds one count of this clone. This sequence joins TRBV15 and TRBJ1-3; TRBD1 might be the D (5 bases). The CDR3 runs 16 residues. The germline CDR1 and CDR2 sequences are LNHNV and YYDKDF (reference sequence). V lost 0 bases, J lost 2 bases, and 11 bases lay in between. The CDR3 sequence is CATSRDPPRAGNTIYF. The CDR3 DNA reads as TGTGCCACCAGCAGAGACCCGCCCAGGGCTGGAAACACCATATATTTT.

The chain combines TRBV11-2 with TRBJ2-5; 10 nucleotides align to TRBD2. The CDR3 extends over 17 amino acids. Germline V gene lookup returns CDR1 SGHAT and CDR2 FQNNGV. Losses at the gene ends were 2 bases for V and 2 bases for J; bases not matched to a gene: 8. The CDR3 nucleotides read TGTGCCAGCAGCTTAAATCGTCTAGCGGGGGTTCAAGAGACCCAGTACTTC. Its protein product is CASSLNRLAGVQETQYF.

The CDR3 here is CASSLEGDRRETQYF. CDR3 DNA sequence: TGCGCCAGCAGCTTGGAGGGGGACAGACGAGAGACCCAGTACTTC. The V and J genes are TRBV5-1 and TRBJ2-5; 7 bases map to TRBD1. The CDR3 is made up of 15 amino acids. The V segment lost 0 bases and the J segment 4 bases; nucleotides outside the gene matches: 6. Germline CDR1 reads SGHRS; CDR2 reads YFSETQ.

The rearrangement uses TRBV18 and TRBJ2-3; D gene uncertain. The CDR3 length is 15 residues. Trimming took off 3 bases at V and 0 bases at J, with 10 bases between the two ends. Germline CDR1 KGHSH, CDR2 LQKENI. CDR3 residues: CASSPYQESTDTQYF. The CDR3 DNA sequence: TGTGCCAGCTCACCCTACCAAGAAAGCACAGATACGCAGTATTTT.

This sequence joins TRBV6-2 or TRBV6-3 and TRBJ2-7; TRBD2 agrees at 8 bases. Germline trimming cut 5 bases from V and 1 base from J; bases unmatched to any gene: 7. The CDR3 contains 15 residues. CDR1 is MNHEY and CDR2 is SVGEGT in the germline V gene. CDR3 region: CASSLPGGVSYEQYF. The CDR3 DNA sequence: TGTGCCAGCAGTCTTCCGGGGGGGGTATCCTACGAGCAGTACTTC.